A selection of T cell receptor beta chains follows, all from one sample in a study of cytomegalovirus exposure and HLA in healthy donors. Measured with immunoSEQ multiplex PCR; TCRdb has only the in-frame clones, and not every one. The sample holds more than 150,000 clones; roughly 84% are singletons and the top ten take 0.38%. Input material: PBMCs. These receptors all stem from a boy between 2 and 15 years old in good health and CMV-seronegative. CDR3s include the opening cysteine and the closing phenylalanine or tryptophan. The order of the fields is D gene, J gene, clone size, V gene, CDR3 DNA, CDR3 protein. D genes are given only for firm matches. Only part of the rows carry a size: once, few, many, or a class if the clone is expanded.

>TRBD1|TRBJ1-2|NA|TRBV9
TGTGCCAGCAGCGTAGCAGGGGGCAGCTATGGCTACACCTTC
CASSVAGGSYGYTF
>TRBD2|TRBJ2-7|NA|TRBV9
TGTGCCAGCAGCGTCGCCGGGACTAGCGGCTACGAGCAGTACTTC
CASSVAGTSGYEQYF
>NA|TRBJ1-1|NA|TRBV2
TGTGCCAGCAGTGTGGTACCGCCAGGGAACACTGAAGCTTTCTTT
CASSVVPPGNTEAFF
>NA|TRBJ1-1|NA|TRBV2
TGTGCCAGTCAGACAGATTTTAACACTGAAGCTTTCTTT
CASQTDFNTEAFF
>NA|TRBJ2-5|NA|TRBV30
TGTGCCTGGAGTGTTAGCAGTTTCCAAGAGACCCAGTACTTC
CAWSVSSFQETQYF
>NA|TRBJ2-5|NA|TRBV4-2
TGTGCCAGCAGCCAAGTCAGGGAACAGACCCAGTACTTC
CASSQVREQTQYF
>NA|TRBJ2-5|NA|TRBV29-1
TGCAGCGTTGAAAAGACAGAACCCCAGACCCAGTACTTC
CSVEKTEPQTQYF
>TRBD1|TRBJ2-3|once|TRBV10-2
TGCGCCAGCAGTGAGACAGGGGGCGGCACAGATACGCAGTATTTT
CASSETGGGTDTQYF
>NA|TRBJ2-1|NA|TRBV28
TGTGCCAGCGAGAAACCGACAGGCGTCTACAATGAGCAGTTCTTC
CASEKPTGVYNEQFF
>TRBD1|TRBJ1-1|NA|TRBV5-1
TGCGCCAGCAGCTTTCGGGACAGCAACGGTGAAGCTTTCTTT
CASSFRDSNGEAFF
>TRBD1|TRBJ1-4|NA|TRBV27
TGTGCCAGCAGTTTCGGACAGGGTTTTAATGAAAAACTGTTTTTT
CASSFGQGFNEKLFF
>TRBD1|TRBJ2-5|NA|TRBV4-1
TGCGCCAGCAGCCAGCGACAGGGAAATCCGGGAGAGACCCAGTACTTC
CASSQRQGNPGETQYF
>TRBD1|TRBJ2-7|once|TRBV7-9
TGTGCCAGCAGCCCGCGGACAGGGGGATCCTACGAGCAGTACTTC
CASSPRTGGSYEQYF
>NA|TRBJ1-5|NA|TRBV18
TGTGCCAGCTCGTCAGGACAGACGTCAGGGCCCCAGCATTTT
CASSSGQTSGPQHF
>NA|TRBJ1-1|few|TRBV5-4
TGTGCCAGCAGCTTGGGGGCGGGGAACACTGAAGCTTTCTTT
CASSLGAGNTEAFF
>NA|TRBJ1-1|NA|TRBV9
TGTGCCAGCAGCGCTACGGGATCCATGAACACTGAAGCTTTCTTT
CASSATGSMNTEAFF
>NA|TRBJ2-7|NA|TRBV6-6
TGTGCCAGCAGAGAACTAGGGGCGGGGCACGAGCAGTACTTC
CASRELGAGHEQYF
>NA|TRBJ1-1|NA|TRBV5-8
TGTGCCAGTATGCCTCTCACAGGGCGGACTGAAGCTTTCTTT
CASMPLTGRTEAFF
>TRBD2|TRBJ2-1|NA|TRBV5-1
TGCGCCAGCAGCTTGGCCGAGACTAGCGGGAACGGTGAGCAGTTCTTC
CASSLAETSGNGEQFF
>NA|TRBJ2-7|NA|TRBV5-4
TGTGCCAGCAGCGTAAGGGGTAGCTACGAGCAGTACTTC
CASSVRGSYEQYF
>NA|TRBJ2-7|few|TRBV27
TGTGCCAGCAGTCTTAGCTCCTACGAGCAGTACTTC
CASSLSSYEQYF
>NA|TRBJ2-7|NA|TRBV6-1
TGTGCCAGCAGTGAAGTGAGGGCTAGAGGGCCCTGCGAGCAGTACTTC
CASSEVRARGPCEQYF
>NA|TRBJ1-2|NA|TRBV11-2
TGTGCCAGCAGCTCTCCGGGGGGCGCGGGTGGCTACACCTTC
CASSSPGGAGGYTF
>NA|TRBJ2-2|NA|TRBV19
TGTGCCAGTAGTGGGACAAGCCCCGGGGAGCTGTTTTTT
CASSGTSPGELFF
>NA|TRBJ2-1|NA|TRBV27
TGTGCCAGCTTATCAGTACTAGAAAACTACAATGAGCAGTTCTTC
CASLSVLENYNEQFF
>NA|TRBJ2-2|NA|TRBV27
TGTGCCAGCACTTCCCCAGGGGAGGGCACCGGGGAGCTGTTTTTT
CASTSPGEGTGELFF
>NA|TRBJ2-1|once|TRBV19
TGTGCCAGTAGTATTCAGGGGAGGGGGTACAATGAGCAGTTCTTC
CASSIQGRGYNEQFF
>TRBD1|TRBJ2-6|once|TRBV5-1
TGCGCCAGCAGTTCAGGGGGACAATCTGGGGCCAACGTCCTGACTTTC
CASSSGGQSGANVLTF
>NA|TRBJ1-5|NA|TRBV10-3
TGTGCCATCAGTGTCGACATCCGCCAGCCCCAGCATTTT
CAISVDIRQPQHF
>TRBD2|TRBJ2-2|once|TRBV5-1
TGCGCCAGCAGCTTCGCGGGACTAGGTCCCGGGGAGCTGTTTTTT
CASSFAGLGPGELFF
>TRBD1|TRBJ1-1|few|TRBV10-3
TGTGCCATCAGTGCAGGGACAGGGAACACTGAAGCTTTCTTT
CAISAGTGNTEAFF
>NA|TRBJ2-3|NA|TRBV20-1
TGCAGTGCCCTCCTGGGACAGCAGTATTTT
CSALLGQQYF
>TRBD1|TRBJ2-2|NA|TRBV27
TGTGCCAGCAGTCTCCGGACCGGGACAGGGAACACCGGGGAGCTGTTTTTT
CASSLRTGTGNTGELFF
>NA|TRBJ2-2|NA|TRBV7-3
TGTGCCAGCAGCTCGACAGGGGAGCTGTTTTTT
CASSSTGELFF
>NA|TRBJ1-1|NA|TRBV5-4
TGTGCCAGCAGTCAACTCGGCGAGGGAGACACTGAAGCTTTCTTT
CASSQLGEGDTEAFF
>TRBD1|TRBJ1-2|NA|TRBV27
TGTGCCAGCGGGACCTTACGGACAGGGGATAGCTATGGCTACACCTTC
CASGTLRTGDSYGYTF
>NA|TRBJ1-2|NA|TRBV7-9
TGTGCCAGCAGCTTACCAGGTACCCAGGGGAACTATGGCTACACCTTC
CASSLPGTQGNYGYTF
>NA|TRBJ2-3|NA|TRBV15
TGTGCCACCAGCAGAGATCATCAGCGGACTAGCACAGATACGCAGTATTTT
CATSRDHQRTSTDTQYF
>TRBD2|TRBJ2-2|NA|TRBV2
TGTGCCAGCAGTGAGAAGTCGGGGAGGGCCGGGGAGCTGTTTTTT
CASSEKSGRAGELFF
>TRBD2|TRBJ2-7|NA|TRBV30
TGTGCCTGGAAGAGGGAGGGCTACGAGCAGTACTTC
CAWKREGYEQYF
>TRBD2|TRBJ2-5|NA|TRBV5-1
TGCGCCAGCAGCTGGGGACTAGCGGGAGCAAGGGGGGAGACCCAGTACTTC
CASSWGLAGARGETQYF
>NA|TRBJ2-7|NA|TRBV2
TGTGCCAGCAAATCCAGGGGGGCAGGGGAGCAGTACTTC
CASKSRGAGEQYF
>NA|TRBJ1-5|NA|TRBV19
TGTGCCAGTAGTATTCAGACTCCGGATCAGCCCCAGCATTTT
CASSIQTPDQPQHF
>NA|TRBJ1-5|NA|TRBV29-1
TGCAGCGCCGAGTACGGGAACAATCAGCCCCAGCATTTT
CSAEYGNNQPQHF
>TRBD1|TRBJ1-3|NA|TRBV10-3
TGTGCCATCAGTGAGTCGAAGGGACAGTTGAACTCTGGAAACACCATATATTTT
CAISESKGQLNSGNTIYF
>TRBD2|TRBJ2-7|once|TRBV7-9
TGTGCCAGCAGCTCCGGACTAGCGGGAGTTCCCCTCGAGCAGTACTTC
CASSSGLAGVPLEQYF
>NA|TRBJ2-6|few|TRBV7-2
TGTGCCAGCAGCTCAAGGAGCGACGACTCTGGGGCCAACGTCCTGACTTTC
CASSSRSDDSGANVLTF
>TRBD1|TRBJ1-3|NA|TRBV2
TGTGCCACCGAAGGACAGGGACTCTCTGGAAACACCATATATTTT
CATEGQGLSGNTIYF